This is a list of T cell receptor beta chains from one sample in a study of T cell responses to AZD1222 COVID-19 vaccine. Assay used: immunoSEQ multiplex PCR; TCRdb lists only in-frame clones, some missing. The table shows 120,000 to 150,000 clones, with about 90% occurring only once. The input for sequencing was peripheral blood, taken on day 0 of AZD1222 vaccination. These receptors originate from an adult in good health. Both conserved end residues are part of each CDR3. Fields, in order: CDR3 DNA, CDR3 protein, V gene, J gene, clone size, D gene. The D gene is left open where the match is weak. Size tells how often a clone was seen (once, few, many) or the class of an expanded clone, and some rows leave it out.

CDR3 DNA: TGTGCCAGCAGCGCCCAACTAGCGGGAATTAACGAGCAGTACTTC
CDR3 protein: CASSAQLAGINEQYF
V gene: TRBV9
J gene: TRBJ2-7
clone size: NA
D gene: TRBD2

CDR3 DNA: TGTGCCAGTAGTAACATCCAAGGGACAGGGGATAACTATGGCTACACCTTC
CDR3 protein: CASSNIQGTGDNYGYTF
V gene: TRBV19
J gene: TRBJ1-2
clone size: NA
D gene: TRBD1

CDR3 DNA: TGTGCCAGCTCTCCGCCGGGGGGGTCTCCCTCCTACGAGCAGTACTTC
CDR3 protein: CASSPPGGSPSYEQYF
V gene: TRBV18
J gene: TRBJ2-7
clone size: NA
D gene: TRBD2

CDR3 DNA: TGCGCCAGCAGCAGGGACAGGGCAAACACTGAAGCTTTCTTT
CDR3 protein: CASSRDRANTEAFF
V gene: TRBV5-1
J gene: TRBJ1-1
clone size: NA
D gene: TRBD1

CDR3 DNA: TGTGCCAGCACGTCAGAATCGTCTACTTCACCCCTCCACTTT
CDR3 protein: CASTSESSTSPLHF
V gene: TRBV5-4
J gene: TRBJ1-6
clone size: NA
D gene: NA

CDR3 DNA: TGTGCCAGCAGCGGCCGGGACAGGGGGCGGACTGGAAACACCATATATTTT
CDR3 protein: CASSGRDRGRTGNTIYF
V gene: TRBV9
J gene: TRBJ1-3
clone size: few
D gene: TRBD1

CDR3 DNA: TGTGCCAGCAGTTCGGGGTCGAAGGGAGCTTTCTTT
CDR3 protein: CASSSGSKGAFF
V gene: TRBV6-5
J gene: TRBJ1-1
clone size: NA
D gene: NA

CDR3 DNA: TGTGCCAGCAGCTCCTCCCGGGACAGGTTTGAAAAACTGTTTTTT
CDR3 protein: CASSSSRDRFEKLFF
V gene: TRBV7-9
J gene: TRBJ1-4
clone size: NA
D gene: TRBD1

CDR3 DNA: TGTGCCAGTAGTATAGCGAGCAGCAGGAATCAGCCCCAGCATTTT
CDR3 protein: CASSIASSRNQPQHF
V gene: TRBV19
J gene: TRBJ1-5
clone size: NA
D gene: NA

CDR3 DNA: TGTGCCAGCAGCCTAGCCCCTCAGACAGGCCCCGGGGAGCTGTTTTTT
CDR3 protein: CASSLAPQTGPGELFF
V gene: TRBV7-2
J gene: TRBJ2-2
clone size: once
D gene: NA

CDR3 DNA: TGTGCCAGCAGTTATTCCTTAGAAGCGGGCAATGAGCAGTTCTTC
CDR3 protein: CASSYSLEAGNEQFF
V gene: TRBV6-5
J gene: TRBJ2-1
clone size: NA
D gene: NA